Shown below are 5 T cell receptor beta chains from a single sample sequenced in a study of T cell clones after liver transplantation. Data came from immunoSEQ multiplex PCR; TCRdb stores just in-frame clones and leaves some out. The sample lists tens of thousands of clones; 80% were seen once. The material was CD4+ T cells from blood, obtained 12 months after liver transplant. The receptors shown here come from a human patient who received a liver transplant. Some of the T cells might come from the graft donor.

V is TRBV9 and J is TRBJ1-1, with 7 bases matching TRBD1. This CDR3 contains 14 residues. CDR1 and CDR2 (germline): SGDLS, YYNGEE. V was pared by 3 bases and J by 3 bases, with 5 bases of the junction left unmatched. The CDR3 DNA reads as TGTGCCAGCAGCGCTACAGGGGTTGACACTGAAGCTTTCTTT. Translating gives CASSATGVDTEAFF.

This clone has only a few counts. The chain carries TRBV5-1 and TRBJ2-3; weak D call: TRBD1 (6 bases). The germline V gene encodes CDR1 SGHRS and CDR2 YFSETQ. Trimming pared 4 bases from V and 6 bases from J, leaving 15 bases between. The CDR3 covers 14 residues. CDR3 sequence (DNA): TGCGCCAGCAGCCGCGTTACCACAGGGGATACGCAGTATTTT. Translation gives CASSRVTTGDTQYF.

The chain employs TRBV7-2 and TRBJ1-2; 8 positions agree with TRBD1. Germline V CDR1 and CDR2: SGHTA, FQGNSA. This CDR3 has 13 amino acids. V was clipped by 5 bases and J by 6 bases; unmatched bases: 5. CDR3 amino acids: CASSMDRVHGYTF. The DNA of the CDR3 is TGTGCCAGCAGCATGGACAGGGTTCATGGCTACACCTTC. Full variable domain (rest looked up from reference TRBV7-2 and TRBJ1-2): GAGVSQSPSNKVTEKGKDVELRCDPISGHTALYWYRQSLGQGLEFLIYFQGNSAPDKSGLPSDRFSAERTGGSVSTLTIQRTQQEDSAVYLCASSMDRVHGYTFGSGTRLTVV.

The CDR3 DNA sequence: TGTGCCAGCAAGATTGTTGGAGGAGGGCTTCAGCCCCAGCATTTT. It codes for CASKIVGGGLQPQHF. The chain couples TRBV27 to TRBJ1-5; no definite D call. The length of the CDR3 is 15 residues. The germline V gene encodes CDR1 MNHEY and CDR2 SMNVEV (reference sequence). Trimming removed 7 bases from V and 6 bases from J, with 19 bases in between.

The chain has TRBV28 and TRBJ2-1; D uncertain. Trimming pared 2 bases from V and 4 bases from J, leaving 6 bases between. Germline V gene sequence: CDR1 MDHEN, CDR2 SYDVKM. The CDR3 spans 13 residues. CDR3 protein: CASSLDDYNEQFF. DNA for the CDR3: TGTGCCAGCAGTTTAGACGATTACAATGAGCAGTTCTTC.